Below, 24 T cell receptor beta chains from the same sample are listed, as sequenced in a study of neurological immune-mediated disorders. TCRdb reprocessed the 5' RACE reads with MiXCR, giving one entry per CDR3 protein. Counted here are 65,000 to 85,000 distinct CDR3 sequences, approximately 3.4% occurring once; the ten biggest clones make up under 6.5%. The sequencing sample was made of PBMCs. The receptors here all came from a woman aged 50 to 65 with multiple sclerosis.

This clonotype has a count of ten or more. The chain employs TRBV21-1 and TRBJ2-1. TRBV21-1 is a recognized pseudogene. This CDR3 is built from 15 residues. CDR3: CASSKAPGSYNEQFF. The CDR3 DNA reads as TGTGCCAGCAGCAAAGCGCCGGGCTCCTACAATGAGCAGTTCTTC.

This clonotype came up many times. J is TRBJ2-3 and V is TRBV5-1; the D gene is possibly TRBD1 (5 bases). The germline V gene encodes CDR1 SGHRS and CDR2 YFSETQ. This CDR3 comprises 14 residues. The germline V and J ends were trimmed by 0 bases and 5 bases, with 10 bases remaining between them. CDR3 coding DNA: TGCGCCAGCAGCTTGGGGCAGGGAAGAGATACGCAGTATTTT. It specifies CASSLGQGRDTQYF. The full variable domain, with the rest looked up from reference TRBV5-1 and TRBJ2-3, is KAGVTQTPRYLIKTRGQQVTLSCSPISGHRSVSWYQQTPGQGLQFLFEYFSETQRNKGNFPGRFSGRQFSNSRSEMNVSTLELGDSALYLCASSLGQGRDTQYFGPGTRLTVL.

This clonotype came up many times. CDR3 in amino acids: CASSSGQGVTQYF. CDR3 nucleotide sequence: TGCGCCAGCAGCTCGGGACAGGGGGTGACCCAGTACTTC. The chain is built from TRBV5-1 and TRBJ2-5; TRBD1 matches 11 bases. Trimming removed 3 bases from V and 7 bases from J; junction bases left unmatched: 2. Germline V CDR1 and CDR2: SGHRS, YFSETQ. The CDR3 length is 13 residues.

The sample holds many counts of this clonotype. The chain recombines TRBV20-1 with TRBJ2-7; 7 bases agree with TRBD2. This CDR3 comprises 13 residues. The germline V gene has CDR1 DFQATT and CDR2 SNEGSKA (reference sequence). The junction had 5 bases not matched to a gene; V was cut back by 3 bases and J by 3 bases. CDR3 protein: CSASSGRGYEQYF. The CDR3 region has the DNA TGCAGTGCTAGCTCGGGGAGGGGCTACGAGCAGTACTTC.

The rearrangement uses TRBV18 and TRBJ1-1, with a possible D match to TRBD1 (6 bases). V was shortened by 8 bases and J by 8 bases, with 18 bases between the two germline ends. CDR3 size: 13 residues. From germline, CDR1 is KGHSH and CDR2 LQKENI. CDR3 residues: CASLIYAGTEAFF. The CDR3 DNA reads TGTGCCAGCCTCATTTACGCCGGGACAGAAGCTTTCTTT. The full variable domain, completed using reference TRBV18 and TRBJ1-1, is NAGVMQNPRHLVRRRGQEARLRCSPMKGHSHVYWYRQLPEEGLKFMVYLQKENIIDESGMPKERFSAEFPKEGPSILRIQQVVRGDSAAYFCASLIYAGTEAFFGQGTRLTVV.

This clonotype has a count of ten or more. CDR3 amino acids: CASSATNTGELFF. The CDR3 DNA sequence: TGTGCCAGCAGTGCGACAAACACCGGGGAGCTGTTTTTT. The V call is TRBV7-2, the J call TRBJ2-2; D gene uncertain. Deletions cut 6 bases from V and 2 bases from J, with 7 bases between. The CDR3 is 13 amino acids. Looked up from germline, CDR1 is SGHTA and CDR2 is FQGNSA.

This clonotype was counted ten times or more. This chain joins TRBV5-4 and TRBJ1-4; D unresolved. Germline V gene lookup returns CDR1 SGHNT and CDR2 YYREEE (reference sequence). The CDR3 is 15 amino acids. V was clipped by 2 bases and J by 3 bases, with 11 bases between them. CDR3 DNA sequence: TGTGCCAGCAGCTTCACGGGGTTACCTAATGAAAAACTGTTTTTT. Translated: CASSFTGLPNEKLFF.

This clonotype was seen many times. The rearrangement joins TRBV5-1 to TRBJ1-2; TRBD1 might be the D (6 bases). Per the germline V gene, CDR1 is SGHRS and CDR2 is YFSETQ. V was shortened by 4 bases and J by 0 bases, with 13 bases between the two germline ends. The CDR3 extends over 15 amino acids. The CDR3 sequence: CASSLGQSANYGYTF. The CDR3 DNA reads as TGCGCCAGCAGCCTCGGACAGAGTGCTAACTATGGCTACACCTTC.

This clonotype was seen repeatedly, ten times or more. V gene TRBV5-1 combines with J gene TRBJ2-7, with a weak D call TRBD1 (6 bases). Germline loops: CDR1 SGHRS, CDR2 YFSETQ. V was trimmed by 3 bases and J by 3 bases, leaving 19 bases between them. There are 16 residues in the CDR3. The CDR3 DNA sequence: TGCGCCAGCAGCTCCCTACCCCGACAGGCAGGCTACGAGCAGTACTTC. Translation gives CASSSLPRQAGYEQYF. The variable domain in full, completed from reference TRBV5-1 and TRBJ2-7, reads KAGVTQTPRYLIKTRGQQVTLSCSPISGHRSVSWYQQTPGQGLQFLFEYFSETQRNKGNFPGRFSGRQFSNSRSEMNVSTLELGDSALYLCASSSLPRQAGYEQYFGPGTRLTVT.

This chain joins TRBV28 and TRBJ2-5, with 7 bases fitting TRBD2. This CDR3 is 15 amino acids long. Germline CDR1 MDHEN, CDR2 SYDVKM. After removal of 7 bases from V and 2 bases from J, the junction contained 10 bases not matched to a gene. The CDR3 is CASTLGGVGQETQYF. CDR3 DNA: TGTGCCAGCACCTTGGGGGGGGTGGGGCAAGAGACCCAGTACTTC.

The table lists this clonotype with many counts. V usage is TRBV19 and J usage is TRBJ1-5; D ambiguous. Germline V lookup: CDR1 LNHDA, CDR2 SQIVND (reference sequence). Trimming pared 0 bases from V and 6 bases from J, leaving 6 bases between. The CDR3 covers 13 residues. DNA for the CDR3: TGTGCCAGTAGTATAGATGGCCTTCAGCCCCAGCATTTT. Protein: CASSIDGLQPQHF.

This clonotype was recorded at least ten times. The chain links TRBV5-1 to TRBJ2-5; 7 bases are shared with TRBD1. Trimming took 7 bases from V and 1 from J; bases not matched to a gene: 4. From germline, CDR1 is SGHRS and CDR2 YFSETQ. CDR3 length: 13 amino acids. CDR3 protein: CASSGQTQETQYF. DNA for the CDR3: TGCGCCAGCTCGGGACAGACCCAAGAGACCCAGTACTTC.

This clonotype has just a few counts. This may be a read error: a much more frequent sequence differs by one nucleotide. This chain uses TRBV20-1 with TRBJ2-4; D is perhaps TRBD2 (6 bases). The CDR3 spans 16 residues. Germline CDR1 and CDR2: DFQATT and SNEGSKA (reference sequence). The DNA of the CDR3 is TGCAGTGCTAGCGCCGGGAGAACTCTAGCCAAAAAAATTCAGTACTTC. Translating it yields CSASAGRTLAKKIQYF.

In this sample, this clonotype turned up many times. The V call is TRBV18, the J call TRBJ1-1; 12 positions match TRBD1. With 3 bases clipped from V and 6 bases from J, the junction kept 8 bases outside the gene matches. The germline V gene encodes CDR1 KGHSH and CDR2 LQKENI. The length of the CDR3 is 16 residues. The DNA for the CDR3 is TGTGCCAGCTCACCTGGGACAGGGGGCGTTTTATCTGAAGCTTTCTTT. Protein product: CASSPGTGGVLSEAFF.

This clonotype was seen ten or more times. The chain links TRBV20-1 to TRBJ2-5; D may be TRBD1 (6 bases). Germline V gene lookup returns CDR1 DFQATT and CDR2 SNEGSKA (reference sequence). The CDR3 contains 12 residues. V lost 5 bases to trimming and J lost 5 bases, with 12 bases between them. DNA of the CDR3: TGCAGTGCTCCAGGGGTTGCGGAGACCCAGTACTTC. Translating it yields CSAPGVAETQYF.

This clonotype has at least ten counts. The genes are TRBV7-2 and TRBJ2-2; D remains ambiguous. CDR1 and CDR2 from the germline V gene are SGHTA and FQGNSA. Trimming took off 5 bases at V and 6 bases at J, with 19 bases between the two ends. This CDR3 region has 16 residues. CDR3 residues: CASSPRGGRVSGELFF. Here the CDR3 DNA reads TGTGCCAGCAGCCCCCGTGGCGGCCGGGTGTCCGGGGAGCTGTTTTTT.

This clonotype was seen repeatedly, ten times or more. This chain connects TRBV5-1 to TRBJ1-1; no firm D call. Germline CDR1 reads SGHRS; CDR2 reads YFSETQ. V lost 1 base and J 2 bases, leaving 12 bases between the germline ends. The CDR3 spans 15 residues. The CDR3 protein is CASSLFAGGNTEAFF. In DNA form, the CDR3 reads TGCGCCAGCAGCTTGTTCGCCGGCGGAAACACTGAAGCTTTCTTT.

There are a few counts of this clonotype. This clone may be a read error of a much larger clone one base away. The V gene is TRBV20-1, the J gene TRBJ2-1, with D possibly being TRBD2 (5 bases). Trimming cost V 7 bases and J 3 bases, with 10 bases left between them. Looked up from germline, CDR1 is DFQATT and CDR2 is SNEGSKA (reference sequence). This CDR3 is 12 amino acids long. This CDR3 reads CSENRDYNEQFF. The CDR3, as DNA: TGCAGTGAAAACCGGGACTACAATGAGCAGTTCTTC.

This clonotype was detected many times. The rearrangement uses TRBV6-1 and TRBJ1-6; D unresolved. Per the germline V gene, CDR1 is MNHNS and CDR2 is SASEGT. CDR3 length: 14 residues. The V gene lost 6 bases and the J gene lost 10 bases, with 16 bases spanning the gap. CDR3 DNA sequence: TGTGCCAGCAGCCAAGCCCGGGCACGGTCACCCCTCCACTTT. It encodes CASSQARARSPLHF.

This clonotype was counted many times. This sequence joins TRBV4-1 and TRBJ2-1, with D perhaps given as TRBD1 or TRBD2 (5 bases each). V was pared by 1 base and J by 1 base, with 14 bases between. The CDR3 is 17 amino acids. Germline CDR1 MGHRA, CDR2 YSYEKL. This chain's CDR3 is CASSQGGRRGSYNEQFF. The CDR3 DNA sequence: TGCGCCAGCAGCCAAGGGGGGAGAAGAGGGTCCTACAATGAGCAGTTCTTC.

With regard to this clonotype: The junction differs from germline at one of its ends, possibly a read error. The chain's CDR3 is CDSRNTGELFF. The DNA for the CDR3 is TGTGACAGCCGCAACACCGGGGAGCTGTTTTTT. The chain has TRBV28 and TRBJ2-2, with no clear D. Germline values: CDR1 MDHEN, CDR2 SYDVKM. The CDR3 is made up of 11 amino acids.

This clonotype was seen many times. The chain couples TRBV7-2 to TRBJ2-7, with TRBD2 as a possible D gene (6 bases). Trimming left V 8 bases short and J 1 base short, with 15 bases between. CDR3 length: 14 amino acids. CDR1 is SGHTA and CDR2 is FQGNSA in the germline V gene. Here the CDR3 DNA reads TGTGCCAGCTTTCGGCCGGGGGAGTCCTACGAGCAGTACTTC. It specifies CASFRPGESYEQYF.

This clonotype was detected ten times or more. The rearrangement joins TRBV20-1 to TRBJ2-5; weak D call: TRBD1 (6 bases). Trimming shortened V by 4 bases and J by 7 bases, and 22 bases separated the two germline ends. Germline V gene lookup returns CDR1 DFQATT and CDR2 SNEGSKA (reference sequence). The CDR3 is 15 amino acids. The DNA for the CDR3 is TGCAGTGCTAACCCTCCAGGGGTCCCTCGCGCGACCCAGTACTTC. This encodes CSANPPGVPRATQYF.

The genes are TRBV7-2 and TRBJ2-7, with no clear D. Looked up from germline, CDR1 is SGHTA and CDR2 is FQGNSA. There are 13 residues in the CDR3. V shed 1 base and J shed 4 bases, with 8 bases lying between them. The CDR3: CASSLGSGYEQYV. The DNA for the CDR3 is TGTGCCAGCAGCTTAGGTAGTGGGTACGAGCAGTACGTC.